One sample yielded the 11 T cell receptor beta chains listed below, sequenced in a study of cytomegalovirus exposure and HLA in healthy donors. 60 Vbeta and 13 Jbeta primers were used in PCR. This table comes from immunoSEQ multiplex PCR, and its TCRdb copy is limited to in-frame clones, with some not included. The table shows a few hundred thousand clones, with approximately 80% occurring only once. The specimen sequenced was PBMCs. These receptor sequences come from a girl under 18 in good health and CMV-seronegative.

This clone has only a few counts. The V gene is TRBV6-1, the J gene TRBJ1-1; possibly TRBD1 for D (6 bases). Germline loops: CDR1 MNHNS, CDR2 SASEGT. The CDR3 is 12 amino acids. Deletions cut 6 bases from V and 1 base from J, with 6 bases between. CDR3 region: CASRQGNTEAFF. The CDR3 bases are TGTGCCAGCAGACAGGGGAACACTGAAGCTTTCTTT.

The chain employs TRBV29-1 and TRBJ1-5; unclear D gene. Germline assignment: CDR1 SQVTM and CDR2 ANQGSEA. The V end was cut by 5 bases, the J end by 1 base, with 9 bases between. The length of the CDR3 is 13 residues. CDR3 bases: TGCAGCGTTCGAGAAAACAGCAATCAGCCCCAGCATTTT. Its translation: CSVRENSNQPQHF.

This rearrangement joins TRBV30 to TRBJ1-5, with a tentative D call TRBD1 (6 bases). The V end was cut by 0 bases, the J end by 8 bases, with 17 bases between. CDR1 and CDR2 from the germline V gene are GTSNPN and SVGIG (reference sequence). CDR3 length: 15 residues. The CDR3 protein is CAWSVVGWGREPQHF. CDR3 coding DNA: TGTGCCTGGAGTGTAGTGGGGTGGGGGCGGGAGCCCCAGCATTTT.

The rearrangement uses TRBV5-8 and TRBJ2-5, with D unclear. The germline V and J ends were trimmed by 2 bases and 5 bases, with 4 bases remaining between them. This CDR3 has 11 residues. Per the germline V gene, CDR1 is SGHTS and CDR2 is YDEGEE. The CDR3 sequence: CASSFRETQYF. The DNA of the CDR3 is TGTGCCAGCAGCTTCCGGGAGACCCAGTACTTC.

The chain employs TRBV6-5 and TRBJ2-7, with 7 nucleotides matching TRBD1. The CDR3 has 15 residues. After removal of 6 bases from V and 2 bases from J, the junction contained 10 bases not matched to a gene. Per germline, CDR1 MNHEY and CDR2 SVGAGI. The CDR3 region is CASRQQGIATYEQYF. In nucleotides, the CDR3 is TGTGCCAGCAGACAACAGGGGATTGCGACCTACGAGCAGTACTTC.

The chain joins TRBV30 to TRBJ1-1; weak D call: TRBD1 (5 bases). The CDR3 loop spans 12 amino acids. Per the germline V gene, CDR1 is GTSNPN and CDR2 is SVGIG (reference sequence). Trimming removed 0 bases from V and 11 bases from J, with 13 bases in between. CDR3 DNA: TGTGCCTGGAGTGTAAACCCCCGGGGGGCTTTCTTT. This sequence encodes CAWSVNPRGAFF.

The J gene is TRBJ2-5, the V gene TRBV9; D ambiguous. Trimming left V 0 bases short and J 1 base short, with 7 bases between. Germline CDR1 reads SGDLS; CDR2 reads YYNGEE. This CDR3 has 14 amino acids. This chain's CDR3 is CASSVDHSQETQYF. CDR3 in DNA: TGTGCCAGCAGCGTAGATCACAGCCAAGAGACCCAGTACTTC.

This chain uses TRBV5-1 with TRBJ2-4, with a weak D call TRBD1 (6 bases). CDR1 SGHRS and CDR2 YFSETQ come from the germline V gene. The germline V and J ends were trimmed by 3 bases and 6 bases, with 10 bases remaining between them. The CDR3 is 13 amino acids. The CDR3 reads CASSSEQGNIQYF. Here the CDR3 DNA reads TGCGCCAGCAGCTCGGAACAGGGAAACATTCAGTACTTC.

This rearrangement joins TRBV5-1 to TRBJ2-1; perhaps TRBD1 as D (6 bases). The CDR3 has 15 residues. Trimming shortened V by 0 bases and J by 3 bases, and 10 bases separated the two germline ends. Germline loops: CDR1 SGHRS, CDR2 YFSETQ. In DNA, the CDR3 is TGCGCCAGCAGCTTGGGACAGGCAAACTACAATGAGCAGTTCTTC. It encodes CASSLGQANYNEQFF.

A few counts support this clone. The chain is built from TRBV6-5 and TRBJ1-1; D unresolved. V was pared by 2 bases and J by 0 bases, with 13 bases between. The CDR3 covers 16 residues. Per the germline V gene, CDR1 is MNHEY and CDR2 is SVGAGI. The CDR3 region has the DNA TGTGCCAGCAGTTACATCGGTATAACCATGAACACTGAAGCTTTCTTT. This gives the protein CASSYIGITMNTEAFF.

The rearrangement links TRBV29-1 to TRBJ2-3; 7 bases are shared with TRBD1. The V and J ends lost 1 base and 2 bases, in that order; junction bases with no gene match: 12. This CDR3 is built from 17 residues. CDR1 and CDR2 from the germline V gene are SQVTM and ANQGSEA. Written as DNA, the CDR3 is TGCAGCGTTGAAGTAGTTGAGACAGGGCGAACCACAGATACGCAGTATTTT. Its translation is CSVEVVETGRTTDTQYF.